The sequence of this TCR beta chain was determined in a study of radiotherapy plus CTLA-4 blockade in lung cancer (dated by TCRdb to 2016 to 2019). Turning to the overall study: Among enrolled patients, under 20% had an objective response and around 33% reached disease control.

As for this clone: Its antigen is still unknown. No base quality values were provided; no much bigger clone lies one nucleotide off.

General conclusions and limits of the study: The strongest predictors of response were reported to be early dynamic shifts in blood T cell clones along with a rise in serum interferon-beta following radiation. After treatment with radiotherapy and ipilimumab, TCR clones that originated in tumors expanded in peripheral blood.

Including cysteine and phenylalanine, the CDR3 has 14 amino acids. This entry keeps only the CDR3 DNA: 42 bases, framed from base 1. From a lookup of the germline V gene, CDR1 and CDR2 are ENHRY and SYGVKD. The V and J ends are trimmed by 4 bases and 3 bases, leaving 9 bases between them. In this study, focal radiation therapy paired with CTLA-4 blockade (ipilimumab) was tested in patients who had chemo-refractory metastatic non-small-cell lung cancer. The library was made by the immunoSEQ multiplex PCR assay. This immuneACCESS table, as held by TCRdb, lists in-frame sequences with V and J called but not all clones. Of the missing ones, under half trace to an unresolved V gene in checked studies; the others have no known cause. Recorded for this sample are about 90,000 clones; approximately 75% of them occurred a single time. The biggest ten clones account for about 14% of the sample.

The TCR comes from a human donor with non-small cell lung cancer that progressed on radiotherapy plus ipilimumab. Source: peripheral blood, taken from a patient treated with radiotherapy plus ipilimumab. The chain is encoded by TRBV10-3 joined to TRBJ2-2; the D gene cannot be named for sure. The CDR3: CAISGERDTGELFF. Here is the DNA: TGTGCCATCAGTGGAGAAAGGGACACCGGGGAGCTGTTTTTT.